A single sample is the source of the 3 T cell receptor beta chains below, sequenced in a study of blood T cell repertoires in COVID-19 (dated by TCRdb to 2019 to 2021). Libraries were made using the immunoSEQ multiplex PCR assay. TCRdb took this table from immuneACCESS and kept in-frame rearrangements with V and J called. Such tables lack part of the clones; where checked against another copy, unresolved V genes explain under half of the gap, and the rest is unexplained. The sample data list about 130,000 clones, and around four fifths of these were observed just once. The ten largest clonotypes hold roughly a fifth of the sample. Sample: peripheral blood. The receptors originated from a man older than 75 with acute or convalescent COVID-19.

The V and J genes are TRBV13 and TRBJ1-3; 9 nucleotides align to TRBD1. Germline V gene data show CDR1 as PRHDT and CDR2 as FYEKMQ (reference sequence). CDR3 length: 18 residues. Trimming cost V 4 bases and J 3 bases; bases outside gene matches: 13. DNA of the CDR3: TGTGCCAGCAGCTCCTACATCCGGGACAGGGAAGATGGAAACACCATATATTTT. Encoded protein: CASSSYIRDREDGNTIYF.

The genes are TRBV30 and TRBJ1-1; D possibly corresponds to TRBD1 (5 bases). This CDR3 is built from 11 residues. The V gene's germline CDR1 is GTSNPN and CDR2 SVGIG (reference sequence). V shed 2 bases and J shed 6 bases, with 7 bases lying between them. Here the CDR3 reads CAWSRGPEAFF. The DNA for the CDR3 is TGTGCCTGGAGTAGGGGCCCTGAAGCTTTCTTT.

The chain recombines TRBV9 with TRBJ1-1, with a possible D match to TRBD1 (5 bases). CDR1 and CDR2 from the germline V gene are SGDLS and YYNGEE. The CDR3 length is 15 residues. V was trimmed by 3 bases and J by 4 bases, leaving 16 bases between them. Written as DNA, the CDR3 is TGTGCCAGCAGCGCACAGGTTGAGTTTAGCACTGAAGCTTTCTTT. Translated, it gives CASSAQVEFSTEAFF.